Each of the 2 T cell receptor beta chains below was sequenced from the same sample in a study of preoperative IRX-2 immunotherapy in early breast cancer. Treatment given: preoperative locoregional IRX-2 cytokine immunotherapy. Assay used: immunoSEQ multiplex PCR; TCRdb lists only in-frame clones, some missing. The table shows roughly 45,000 clones, with over 85% occurring only once. The sample consisted of tumor tissue, taken after IRX-2 immunotherapy. The receptor source for this set is a human donor with breast cancer.

The rearrangement joins TRBV5-1 to TRBJ1-4; possible D gene TRBD1, 6 bases. The CDR3 is 14 residues long. V shed 0 bases and J shed 8 bases, with 11 bases lying between them. Germline V gene sequence: CDR1 SGHRS, CDR2 YFSETQ. The CDR3 bases are TGCGCCAGCAGCTTGGCACGGGGGCAGGAAAAACTGTTTTTT. This sequence encodes CASSLARGQEKLFF.

This CDR3 is CASSPTSGGNYNEQFF. CDR3 sequence (DNA): TGTGCCAGTAGCCCCACTAGCGGGGGGAACTACAATGAGCAGTTCTTC. V usage is TRBV19 and J usage is TRBJ2-1; 12 bases are shared with TRBD2. The germline V gene encodes CDR1 LNHDA and CDR2 SQIVND (reference sequence). The CDR3 sequence is 16 residues long. V was clipped by 6 bases and J by 3 bases; unmatched bases: 6.